The 30 T cell receptor beta chains below all came from one sample that was sequenced in a study of CD8+CD57+ T cells in acquired aplastic anemia. Genomic DNA, the template, was used for profiling of the TCR beta VDJ and CDR3. Via MiXCR, TCRdb re-called the reads, giving one row per CDR3 protein. The table has about 200,000 distinct CDR3 sequences, 60% to 80% seen once. Selection for sequencing was limited to patients who had shown CD8+CD57+ cell expansion by flow cytometry. The material sequenced was sorted CD4+, CD8+, or CD8+CD57+ T cells (not recorded which) from PBMCs. These receptors came from a human donor with aplastic anemia.

This clonotype was detected many times. The rearrangement joins TRBV10-2 to TRBJ2-2; D gene uncertain. The CDR3 loop spans 15 amino acids. V lost 2 bases and J lost 1, with 8 bases in between. Per the germline V gene, CDR1 is WSHSY and CDR2 is SAAADI. DNA for the CDR3: TGCGCCAGCAGTGAGACCGGACGGAACACCGGGGAGCTGTTTTTT. As protein: CASSETGRNTGELFF.

The gene calls are TRBV7-9 and TRBJ1-2; D not certain. The CDR3 consists of 15 residues. The germline V gene encodes CDR1 SEHNR and CDR2 FQNEAQ (reference sequence). V lost 5 bases and J lost 5, with 18 bases in between. The CDR3: CASSQDAGVGYGYTF. Here the CDR3 DNA reads TGTGCCAGCAGCCAGGACGCGGGCGTGGGGTATGGCTACACCTTC.

The chain combines TRBV29-1 with TRBJ2-7, with 10 bases identical to TRBD1. V was pared by 4 bases and J by 3 bases, with 9 bases of the junction left unmatched. There are 15 residues in the CDR3. CDR1 SQVTM and CDR2 ANQGSEA come from the germline V gene. CDR3 sequence (DNA): TGCAGCGTTGCGAATCCGGGACAGGGGTTCTACGAGCAGTACTTC. It codes for CSVANPGQGFYEQYF.

V gene TRBV7-2 combines with J gene TRBJ2-1; TRBD2 matches 7 bases. V trimming: 1 base; J trimming: 6 bases; junction bases outside the gene matches: 9. In germline, CDR1 is SGHTA, CDR2 FQGNSA. The CDR3 is made up of 16 amino acids. The DNA of the CDR3 is TGTGCCAGCAGCTTAGTGGACGGGAGGACTGCCAATGAGCAGTTCTTC. Its translation: CASSLVDGRTANEQFF.

Points on this clonotype: At one boundary the junction diverges from the germline segment, which might be a read error. The chain has TRBV2 and TRBJ2-1; 7 bases are shared with TRBD2. Germline CDR1 reads SNHLY; CDR2 reads FYNNEI. CDR3 size: 14 residues. The CDR3 sequence: CSAKGAGRKYEQFF. The CDR3 coding sequence is TGCAGTGCTAAAGGAGCGGGAAGGAAATATGAGCAGTTCTTC.

CDR3: CASSYGSGNTIYF. CDR3 nucleotide sequence: TGTGCCAGTAGTTATGGGTCTGGAAACACCATATATTTT. The chain links TRBV19 to TRBJ1-3; D remains ambiguous. The V end lost 5 bases, the J end lost 1 base, and 6 bases lay between the germline ends. CDR3 length: 13 amino acids. Germline assignment: CDR1 LNHDA and CDR2 SQIVND (reference sequence). Based on the CDR3 plus reference TRBV19 and TRBJ1-3, the full variable domain is DGGITQSPKYLFRKEGQNVTLSCEQNLNHDAMYWYRQDPGQGLRLIYYSQIVNDFQKGDIAEGYSVSREKKESFPLTVTSAQKNPTAFYLCASSYGSGNTIYFGEGSWLTVV.

The chain uses TRBV12-3 or TRBV12-4 and TRBJ2-7, with D unclear. V was shortened by 3 bases and J by 4 bases, with 10 bases between the two germline ends. The CDR3 extends over 13 amino acids. As DNA, the CDR3 is TGTGCCAGCAGTTTCCCCGCTAGTTACGAGCAGTACTTC. Translated, it gives CASSFPASYEQYF.

The genes are TRBV9 and TRBJ2-5, with 7 bases identical to TRBD2. The germline gives CDR1 SGDLS, CDR2 YYNGEE. With V trimmed by 0 bases and J by 10 bases, 6 bases remained unmatched. The CDR3 runs 13 residues. The CDR3 is CASSVGTSRDQYF. CDR3 DNA: TGTGCCAGCAGCGTAGGGACTAGTAGGGACCAGTACTTC.

The V and J genes are TRBV29-1 and TRBJ2-7; 7 nucleotides align to TRBD1. V lost 6 bases, J lost 3 bases, and 14 bases stayed unmatched. This CDR3 has 15 residues. CDR1 SQVTM and CDR2 ANQGSEA come from the germline V gene. This chain's CDR3 is CSVAGTELSLYEQYF. As DNA, the CDR3 is TGCAGCGTAGCAGGGACAGAACTTAGCCTCTACGAGCAGTACTTC.

The rearrangement joins TRBV4-1 to TRBJ2-7, with D tentatively TRBD1 (5 bases). This CDR3 is 13 amino acids long. The V gene's germline CDR1 is MGHRA and CDR2 YSYEKL. V gave up 3 bases and J gave up 3 bases, with 9 bases separating them. CDR3 in DNA: TGCGCCAGCAGCCATGACGACAGCTACGAGCAGTACTTC. It encodes CASSHDDSYEQYF.

The sample holds one count of this clonotype. The rearrangement links TRBV12-3 or TRBV12-4 to TRBJ1-2; D not certain. This CDR3 region has 14 residues. V lost 7 bases and J lost 0, with 12 bases in between. The CDR3 DNA is TGTGCCAGCAACCCCCGGGGAGCTAACTATGGCTACACCTTC. This encodes CASNPRGANYGYTF.

This clonotype has ten or more counts. The genes are TRBV5-8 and TRBJ2-7, with 7 bases that match TRBD1. Trimming cost V 2 bases and J 3 bases; bases outside gene matches: 8. CDR3 length equals 15 residues. Germline CDR1 and CDR2: SGHTS and YDEGEE. CDR3 loop: CASSFRDSSDYEQYF. The CDR3 region has the DNA TGTGCCAGCAGCTTCCGGGACAGCTCAGACTACGAGCAGTACTTC.

This clonotype was detected many times. V usage is TRBV10-2 and J usage is TRBJ1-5; D is uncertain. Trimming removed 2 bases from V and 6 bases from J, with 5 bases in between. The CDR3 is 12 residues long. The germline V gene encodes CDR1 WSHSY and CDR2 SAAADI. Written as DNA, the CDR3 is TGCGCCAGCAGTGAGCTGTCTCAGCCCCAGCATTTT. It specifies CASSELSQPQHF.

The chain has TRBV5-1 and TRBJ2-1; D is unclear. This CDR3 has 14 amino acids. Germline lookup yields CDR1 SGHRS and CDR2 YFSETQ. Trimming removed 1 base at V and 5 bases at J, with 10 bases between. CDR3 region: CASSLYRGDNEQFF. The CDR3 DNA reads TGCGCCAGCAGCTTGTATCGCGGCGACAATGAGCAGTTCTTC.

The chain carries TRBV7-2 and TRBJ1-5, with D hard to call. CDR3 length: 14 residues. V lost 1 base and J 3 bases, leaving 7 bases between the germline ends. The germline V gene encodes CDR1 SGHTA and CDR2 FQGNSA. The CDR3 region has the DNA TGTGCCAGCAGCTTAGACGGTCTCAATCAGCCCCAGCATTTT. Its protein is CASSLDGLNQPQHF.

The chain joins TRBV12-3 or TRBV12-4 to TRBJ1-6; D call uncertain. Trimming took off 3 bases at V and 7 bases at J, with 25 bases between the two ends. This CDR3 has 19 residues. CDR3 loop: CASSFNVWPKGDRNSPLHF. The CDR3 nucleotides are TGTGCCAGCAGTTTCAACGTCTGGCCGAAGGGAGATCGAAATTCACCCCTCCACTTT.

This clonotype was counted only a few times. This chain uses TRBV20-1 with TRBJ2-7; TRBD1 matches 7 bases. In germline, CDR1 is DFQATT, CDR2 SNEGSKA (reference sequence). Trimming took 6 bases from V and 0 from J; bases not matched to a gene: 5. This CDR3 comprises 13 residues. The CDR3 here is CSAPTGVSYEQYF. DNA of the CDR3: TGCAGTGCGCCAACAGGGGTCTCCTACGAGCAGTACTTC.

This chain connects TRBV7-2 to TRBJ2-7; the match to TRBD2 covers 11 bases. CDR3 length: 17 residues. The germline V gene has CDR1 SGHTA and CDR2 FQGNSA. J lost 3 bases, V lost 5 bases, and 12 bases had no gene match. The chain's CDR3 is CASSQRGSSGGIYEQYF. The CDR3 nucleotides read TGTGCCAGCAGCCAGAGAGGGTCTAGCGGGGGGATCTACGAGCAGTACTTC.

The chain has TRBV15 and TRBJ1-2; no firm D call. Germline V gene lookup returns CDR1 LNHNV and CDR2 YYDKDF (reference sequence). CDR3 length: 16 residues. V shed 0 bases and J shed 1 base, with 12 bases lying between them. The CDR3 DNA is TGTGCCACCAGCAGAGACGCGGCGGAACGTAACTATGGCTACACCTTC. Its protein is CATSRDAAERNYGYTF.

The DNA for the CDR3 is TGTGCCAGCAGCCGATCGGACAGGAAGGACGAAAAACTGTTTTTT. This sequence encodes CASSRSDRKDEKLFF. The genes are TRBV7-9 and TRBJ1-4; TRBD1 agrees at 7 bases. Germline-derived CDR1 and CDR2 are SEHNR and FQNEAQ (reference sequence). V lost 5 bases to trimming and J lost 8 bases; unmatched junction nucleotides: 11. The CDR3 has 15 amino acids.

The V and J genes are TRBV24-1 and TRBJ2-1; no definite D call. V lost 3 bases and J 10 bases, leaving 12 bases between the germline ends. This CDR3 has 13 amino acids. Per germline, CDR1 KGHDR and CDR2 SFDVKD. CDR3 sequence: CATSDDPLGEQFF. In DNA form, the CDR3 reads TGTGCCACCAGTGATGATCCCTTGGGAGAGCAGTTCTTC.

The chain joins TRBV20-1 to TRBJ2-1; 7 bases map to TRBD1. Trimming at V came to 3 bases and at J to 4 bases, leaving 6 bases not matched to a gene. Per germline, CDR1 DFQATT and CDR2 SNEGSKA (reference sequence). The CDR3 runs 14 residues. CDR3 nucleotide sequence: TGCAGTGCTAGTGGGACAGAAATATACAATGAGCAGTTCTTC. Protein sequence: CSASGTEIYNEQFF.

This clonotype was seen a single time. The genes are TRBV10-3 and TRBJ2-7; a possible D gene is TRBD1 (6 bases). The V end was cut by 0 bases, the J end by 6 bases, with 21 bases between. CDR1 is ENHRY and CDR2 is SYGVKD in the germline V gene. The CDR3 totals 17 residues. In nucleotides, the CDR3 is TGTGCCATCAGTGAGTCGATCTTCGGGACAAGGGGCTCCGAGCAGTACTTC. This translates into CAISESIFGTRGSEQYF.

Turning to this clonotype: The germline gene is not matched at one end of the junction; a read error may be the cause. The V gene is TRBV7-9, the J gene TRBJ2-1; TRBD2 is a possible D gene (6 bases). The CDR3 is 16 residues long. Germline CDR1 reads SEHNR; CDR2 reads FQNEAQ (reference sequence). CDR3 nucleotides: TGCGCCAGCAGCCAAGATAGGGCGGGGCCCTACAATGAGCAGTTCTTC. The encoded protein is CASSQDRAGPYNEQFF.

The V gene is TRBV7-9, the J gene TRBJ2-1; D not resolved. The CDR3 totals 14 residues. V was shortened by 4 bases and J by 6 bases, with 13 bases between the two germline ends. Germline V gene data show CDR1 as SEHNR and CDR2 as FQNEAQ (reference sequence). CDR3 sequence (DNA): TGTGCCAGCAGCTCCGAGACCCGTCGCAATGAGCAGTTCTTC. As protein: CASSSETRRNEQFF.

The chain links TRBV9 to TRBJ1-1; possible D gene TRBD1, 5 bases. V shed 3 bases and J shed 4 bases, with 16 bases lying between them. The CDR3 totals 15 residues. CDR1 and CDR2 (germline): SGDLS, YYNGEE. DNA for the CDR3: TGTGCCAGCAGCGAACAGGCTGTGGTGGGCACTGAAGCTTTCTTT. Its translation is CASSEQAVVGTEAFF.

The gene calls are TRBV7-9 and TRBJ1-6; TRBD1 agrees at 8 bases. The CDR3 loop spans 13 amino acids. The germline V gene encodes CDR1 SEHNR and CDR2 FQNEAQ (reference sequence). With 5 bases clipped from V and 10 bases from J, the junction kept 4 bases outside the gene matches. The CDR3 region is CASSPGQGSPLHF. For the CDR3, the DNA is TGTGCCAGCAGCCCAGGACAGGGATCACCCCTCCACTTT.

This clonotype was seen a handful of times. V gene TRBV5-1 combines with J gene TRBJ2-7; D is undetermined. Trimming cost V 0 bases and J 3 bases, with 13 bases left between them. The germline V gene encodes CDR1 SGHRS and CDR2 YFSETQ. The CDR3 contains 15 residues. The chain's CDR3 is CASSLDPAAVYEQYF. The DNA for the CDR3 is TGCGCCAGCAGCTTGGATCCCGCGGCGGTCTACGAGCAGTACTTC.

Ten or more counts support this clonotype. The J gene is TRBJ1-6, the V gene TRBV27; D may be TRBD1 (6 bases). The CDR3 sequence is 17 residues long. Per the germline V gene, CDR1 is MNHEY and CDR2 is SMNVEV (reference sequence). Trimming removed 5 bases at V and 7 bases at J, with 21 bases between. CDR3 coding DNA: TGTGCCAGCAGTCGAATGGGGGCACAGGGTTACAATTCACCCCTCCACTTT. As protein: CASSRMGAQGYNSPLHF.

The rearrangement joins TRBV7-6 to TRBJ2-7; D is ambiguous. The CDR3 is 15 residues long. Germline V gives CDR1 SGHVS, CDR2 FNYEAQ. The V gene lost 0 bases and the J gene lost 2 bases, with 11 bases spanning the gap. The CDR3 DNA follows: TGTGCCAGCAGCTTAGCGAGAGGTCCGACCTACGAGCAGTACTTC. Protein sequence: CASSLARGPTYEQYF.